The 30 T cell receptor beta chains presented below share a single source sample, sequenced in a study of blood T cell repertoires in COVID-19. Produced via immunoSEQ multiplex PCR; TCRdb's table is partial and in-frame only. The profile covers about 64,000 clones, with around 82% appearing a single time and approximately 15% taken by the ten largest. Sequencing was performed on peripheral blood. The receptors originated from a man in his 60s with COVID-19, enrolled during active disease.

V and J are TRBV2 and TRBJ2-3; TRBD2 aligns across 13 bases. V lost 4 bases, J lost 4 bases, and 2 bases stayed unmatched. CDR1 SNHLY and CDR2 FYNNEI come from the germline V gene. CDR3 length: 15 residues. For the CDR3, the DNA is TGTGCCAGCAGTGTAACTAGCGGGGGGGCAGATACGCAGTATTTT. Translation: CASSVTSGGADTQYF.

V and J are TRBV5-1 and TRBJ2-7, with 9 bases identical to TRBD1. The CDR3 covers 15 residues. V shed 4 bases and J 9 bases; nucleotides not matched to a gene: 14. Germline-derived CDR1 and CDR2 are SGHRS and YFSETQ. CDR3 nucleotides: TGCGCCAGCAGCGCGAGAGAGACAGGGGGGCAAGGGCAGTACTTC. Translation: CASSARETGGQGQYF. The complete variable domain, with remaining parts taken from reference TRBV5-1 and TRBJ2-7, reads KAGVTQTPRYLIKTRGQQVTLSCSPISGHRSVSWYQQTPGQGLQFLFEYFSETQRNKGNFPGRFSGRQFSNSRSEMNVSTLELGDSALYLCASSARETGGQGQYFGPGTRLTVT.

The chain is built from TRBV2 and TRBJ1-5, with a weak D call TRBD1 (6 bases). Trimming shortened V by 5 bases and J by 0 bases, and 11 bases separated the two germline ends. The length of the CDR3 is 15 residues. Germline V gives CDR1 SNHLY, CDR2 FYNNEI. This CDR3 reads CASSQAGVSNQPQHF. CDR3 nucleotide sequence: TGTGCCAGCAGTCAGGCAGGGGTTAGCAATCAGCCCCAGCATTTT.

The CDR3 region has the DNA TGTGCCAGCAGCTTAGAAGTAGGCAGGGCCCACGAGCAGTACTTC. This translates into CASSLEVGRAHEQYF. This chain joins TRBV11-2 and TRBJ2-7; D perhaps matches TRBD1 (5 bases). The germline CDR1 and CDR2 sequences are SGHAT and FQNNGV. This CDR3 has 15 residues. V lost 0 bases and J lost 5, with 14 bases in between.

The chain carries TRBV5-1 and TRBJ2-5; 9 bases are a match to TRBD2. The CDR3 spans 16 residues. Unmatched junction bases numbered 9, after V lost 1 base and J lost 5 bases. The V gene's germline CDR1 is SGHRS and CDR2 YFSETQ. DNA of the CDR3: TGCGCCAGCAGCTTGTTGGCGGGGGGGCAACAGGAGACCCAGTACTTC. Its translation is CASSLLAGGQQETQYF.

A few counts support this clone. The chain has TRBV19 and TRBJ1-2; weak D call: TRBD1 (6 bases). The CDR3 has 14 amino acids. V was trimmed by 7 bases and J by 2 bases, leaving 14 bases between them. From germline, CDR1 is LNHDA and CDR2 SQIVND (reference sequence). The CDR3 sequence: CASNTPGQNYGYTF. The CDR3 nucleotides read TGTGCCAGTAACACTCCGGGACAAAACTATGGCTACACCTTC.

V usage is TRBV3-1 (or the pseudogene TRBV3-2) and J usage is TRBJ2-1; D gene uncertain. V lost 4 bases and J 4 bases, leaving 14 bases between the germline ends. Germline lookup yields CDR1 LGHDT and CDR2 YNNKEL (reference sequence). This CDR3 is 15 amino acids long. The CDR3 region has the DNA TGTGCCAGCAGCCCGTCACATCCCCCGTACAATGAGCAGTTCTTC. Its protein product is CASSPSHPPYNEQFF.

The chain couples TRBV15 to TRBJ2-5, with D uncertain. The CDR3 is made up of 15 amino acids. Germline CDR1 LNHNV, CDR2 YYDKDF (reference sequence). V lost 0 bases, J lost 1 base, and 9 bases lay in between. The CDR3 DNA follows: TGTGCCACCAGCAGAGAGGTCCTATCCCAAGAGACCCAGTACTTC. It encodes CATSREVLSQETQYF.

This rearrangement joins TRBV4-1 to TRBJ2-7; D ambiguous. There are 11 residues in the CDR3. Germline V lookup: CDR1 MGHRA, CDR2 YSYEKL. The V gene lost 0 bases and the J gene lost 7 bases, with 4 bases spanning the gap. The CDR3 DNA follows: TGCGCCAGCAGCCAAGACCCTGAGCAGTACTTC. Residues: CASSQDPEQYF.

The genes are TRBV2 and TRBJ1-5, with D unclear. V was shortened by 7 bases and J by 2 bases, with 9 bases between the two germline ends. The CDR3 spans 13 residues. Germline V CDR1 and CDR2: SNHLY, FYNNEI. The CDR3 region is CASTERGNQPQHF. The CDR3 nucleotides are TGTGCCAGCACTGAGAGGGGCAATCAGCCCCAGCATTTT.

The rearrangement joins TRBV6-7 to TRBJ1-1, with D possibly TRBD1 on 6 matching bases. TRBV6-7 is an ORF for which the function is uncertain. Trimming cost V 6 bases and J 6 bases, with 14 bases left between them. This CDR3 has 13 amino acids. The CDR3 loop reads CASSPRRGPEAFF. CDR3 DNA sequence: TGTGCCAGCAGCCCCAGGCGGGGGCCTGAAGCTTTCTTT.

J is TRBJ2-4 and V is TRBV11-2; TRBD1 aligns across 7 bases. V shed 3 bases, J shed 8 bases, and the junction held 13 bases outside the gene matches. The germline gives CDR1 SGHAT, CDR2 FQNNGV. The CDR3 has 16 residues. The CDR3 spells CASSFFGTVDKDIQYF. The CDR3 DNA reads TGTGCCAGCAGCTTTTTTGGGACAGTAGATAAAGACATTCAGTACTTC.

The gene calls are TRBV28 and TRBJ1-1, with 9 bases fitting TRBD1. The CDR3 sequence is 14 residues long. Unmatched junction bases numbered 5, after V lost 8 bases and J lost 1 base. Looked up from germline, CDR1 is MDHEN and CDR2 is SYDVKM. CDR3 DNA: TGTGCCAGCGTCACAGGGGGCCCGAACACTGAAGCTTTCTTT. Its translation is CASVTGGPNTEAFF.

J is TRBJ1-3 and V is TRBV5-1; maybe TRBD1 (6 bases). The CDR3 is made up of 15 amino acids. Per the germline V gene, CDR1 is SGHRS and CDR2 is YFSETQ. The V end was cut by 1 base, the J end by 2 bases, with 10 bases between. The CDR3 sequence: CASSLSYRAGNTIYF. The CDR3 DNA reads as TGCGCCAGCAGCTTGTCGTACAGGGCTGGAAACACCATATATTTT. Supplemented by reference TRBV5-1 and TRBJ1-3, the full variable domain reads KAGVTQTPRYLIKTRGQQVTLSCSPISGHRSVSWYQQTPGQGLQFLFEYFSETQRNKGNFPGRFSGRQFSNSRSEMNVSTLELGDSALYLCASSLSYRAGNTIYFGEGSWLTVV.

The chain uses TRBV29-1 and TRBJ2-5, with 10 bases aligning to TRBD2. Unmatched junction bases numbered 7, after V lost 5 bases and J lost 4 bases. The germline CDR1 and CDR2 sequences are SQVTM and ANQGSEA. The CDR3 consists of 14 residues. In DNA form, the CDR3 reads TGCAGCGTTACGAGGACTAGCGGTAGAGAGACCCAGTACTTC. Its protein is CSVTRTSGRETQYF.

The chain carries TRBV7-9 and TRBJ1-5; 9 nucleotides align to TRBD1. The length of the CDR3 is 15 residues. Losses at the gene ends were 3 bases for V and 1 base for J; bases not matched to a gene: 1. Germline loops: CDR1 SEHNR, CDR2 FQNEAQ (reference sequence). CDR3 sequence (DNA): TGTGCCAGCAGCTTCGACAGGGGGAGCAATCAGCCCCAGCATTTT. Translation: CASSFDRGSNQPQHF.

This chain links TRBV6-6 with TRBJ2-1; TRBD2 matches at 15 bases. The germline gives CDR1 MNHNY, CDR2 SVGAGI (reference sequence). CDR3 length: 17 residues. After removal of 5 bases from V and 7 bases from J, the junction contained 9 bases not matched to a gene. The CDR3 reads CASSLRTSGGAGNEQFF. Here the CDR3 DNA reads TGTGCCAGCAGTCTACGGACTAGCGGGGGGGCGGGGAATGAGCAGTTCTTC.

This clone was seen only once. V usage is TRBV2 and J usage is TRBJ2-3; D perhaps matches TRBD1 (5 bases). The CDR3 runs to 15 residues. Between the trimmed V and J ends, which lost 8 bases and 2 bases, there was a span of 17 bases. CDR1 SNHLY and CDR2 FYNNEI come from the germline V gene. The CDR3 DNA is TGTGCCAGCTCTACCCTGGGGCAACTCACAGATACGCAGTATTTT. Its translation is CASSTLGQLTDTQYF.

The rearrangement uses TRBV5-6 and TRBJ2-4, with 8 bases fitting TRBD1. Losses at the gene ends were 1 base for V and 1 base for J; bases not matched to a gene: 1. Per germline, CDR1 SGHDT and CDR2 YYEEEE. The CDR3 covers 15 residues. The CDR3 DNA follows: TGTGCCAGCAGCTTGCAGGGGGCCGCCAAAAACATTCAGTACTTC. Translating gives CASSLQGAAKNIQYF.

This rearrangement joins TRBV30 to TRBJ2-3; tentative D call: TRBD2 (6 bases). Germline values: CDR1 GTSNPN, CDR2 SVGIG (reference sequence). The CDR3 is 14 amino acids. Between the trimmed V and J ends, which lost 4 bases and 0 bases, there was a span of 11 bases. The CDR3 loop reads CAWIAGGSTDTQYF. In DNA form, the CDR3 reads TGTGCCTGGATAGCCGGGGGAAGCACAGATACGCAGTATTTT.

This chain joins TRBV30 and TRBJ1-1; D is unresolved. Germline lookup yields CDR1 GTSNPN and CDR2 SVGIG (reference sequence). V shed 0 bases and J shed 4 bases, with 6 bases lying between them. The CDR3 runs 12 residues. CDR3 DNA sequence: TGTGCCTGGAGTGTACGCGGCACTGAAGCTTTCTTT. It encodes CAWSVRGTEAFF.

The rearrangement links TRBV5-6 to TRBJ2-1; 9 bases agree with TRBD1. Germline CDR1 reads SGHDT; CDR2 reads YYEEEE. The V and J ends lost 2 bases and 7 bases, in that order; junction bases with no gene match: 13. The CDR3 totals 17 residues. The CDR3 DNA sequence: TGTGCCAGCAGCTTAGGGTCGTTAGGGACAGGGAGGAATGAGCAGTTCTTC. Encoded protein: CASSLGSLGTGRNEQFF.

The V call is TRBV29-1, the J call TRBJ1-2, with 11 bases matching TRBD1. The CDR3 totals 14 residues. The V segment lost 7 bases and the J segment 6 bases; nucleotides outside the gene matches: 10. Germline V lookup: CDR1 SQVTM, CDR2 ANQGSEA. The CDR3 nucleotides are TGCAGCGGCCGACTCGGACAGGGGGCAGATGGCTACACCTTC. Its protein is CSGRLGQGADGYTF.

This chain links TRBV28 with TRBJ2-4, with a possible D match to TRBD2 (5 bases). Trimming took 7 bases from V and 9 from J, leaving 16 bases between them. The CDR3 runs to 13 residues. Germline CDR1 reads MDHEN; CDR2 reads SYDVKM. The chain's CDR3 is CASNPSQAGIQYF. In nucleotides, the CDR3 is TGTGCCAGCAACCCTTCTCAGGCGGGCATTCAGTACTTC.

This chain links TRBV4-2 with TRBJ2-4; tentatively, D is TRBD2 (5 bases). There are 14 residues in the CDR3. Trimming cost V 0 bases and J 6 bases, with 9 bases left between them. The germline V gene has CDR1 LGHNA and CDR2 YNFKEQ. CDR3 in DNA: TGTGCCAGCAGCCAAGATGGAGGTGGAAACATTCAGTACTTC. This sequence encodes CASSQDGGGNIQYF.

This clone was recorded a few times. V gene TRBV28 combines with J gene TRBJ1-5; a possible D gene is TRBD1 (5 bases). Germline values: CDR1 MDHEN, CDR2 SYDVKM. V dropped 4 bases and J dropped 4 bases, with 11 bases sitting between them. The CDR3 spans 14 residues. Written as DNA, the CDR3 is TGTGCCAGCAGTTCGGCAGGGCCTAATCAGCCCCAGCATTTT. Amino acid sequence: CASSSAGPNQPQHF. Using reference TRBV28 and TRBJ1-5 for the parts outside the CDR3, the full variable domain is DVKVTQSSRYLVKRTGEKVFLECVQDMDHENMFWYRQDPGLGLRLIYFSYDVKMKEKGDIPEGYSVSREKKERFSLILESASTNQTSMYLCASSSAGPNQPQHFGDGTRLSIL.

J is TRBJ1-3 and V is TRBV5-4; D is unresolved. The CDR3 runs 15 residues. Trimming stripped 1 base from V and 0 bases from J, with 8 bases between. Germline V gene lookup returns CDR1 SGHNT and CDR2 YYREEE (reference sequence). CDR3 region: CASSLYASSGNTIYF. The DNA for the CDR3 is TGTGCCAGCAGCTTGTATGCGAGCTCTGGAAACACCATATATTTT.

This chain joins TRBV27 and TRBJ2-7; D uncertain. There are 15 residues in the CDR3. Trimming cost V 2 bases and J 2 bases, with 13 bases left between them. The V gene's germline CDR1 is MNHEY and CDR2 SMNVEV (reference sequence). This CDR3 reads CASSLGAVPTYEQYF. The CDR3 DNA follows: TGTGCCAGCAGTTTAGGTGCGGTCCCAACCTACGAGCAGTACTTC.

The chain is built from TRBV7-9 and TRBJ2-1; tentatively, D is TRBD2 (6 bases). V was cut by 3 bases and J by 7 bases, with 13 bases left in between. The CDR3 has 14 residues. The V gene's germline CDR1 is SEHNR and CDR2 FQNEAQ (reference sequence). CDR3 loop: CASSFNQGGNEQFF. Written as DNA, the CDR3 is TGTGCCAGCAGCTTTAACCAGGGAGGAAATGAGCAGTTCTTC.

This chain joins TRBV6-6 and TRBJ1-1; D uncertain. Trimming left V 4 bases short and J 5 bases short, with 11 bases between. There are 13 residues in the CDR3. Germline V gives CDR1 MNHNY, CDR2 SVGAGI (reference sequence). The chain's CDR3 is CASSLLFETEAFF. In DNA form, the CDR3 reads TGTGCCAGCAGTTTACTTTTTGAGACTGAAGCTTTCTTT.